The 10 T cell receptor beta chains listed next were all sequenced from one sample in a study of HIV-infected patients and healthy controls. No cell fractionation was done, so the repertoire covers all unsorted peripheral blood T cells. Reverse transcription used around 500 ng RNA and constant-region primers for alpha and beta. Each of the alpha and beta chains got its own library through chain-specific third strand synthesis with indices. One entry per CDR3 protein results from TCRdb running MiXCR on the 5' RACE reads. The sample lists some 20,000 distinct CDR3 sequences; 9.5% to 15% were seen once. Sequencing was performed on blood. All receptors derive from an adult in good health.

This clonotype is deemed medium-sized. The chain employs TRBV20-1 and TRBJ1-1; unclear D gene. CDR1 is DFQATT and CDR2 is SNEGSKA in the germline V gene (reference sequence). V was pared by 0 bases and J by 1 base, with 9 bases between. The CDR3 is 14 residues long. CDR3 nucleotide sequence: TGCAGTGCTAGAGATCGACGGGAGAACACTGAAGCTTTCTTT. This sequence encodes CSARDRRENTEAFF.

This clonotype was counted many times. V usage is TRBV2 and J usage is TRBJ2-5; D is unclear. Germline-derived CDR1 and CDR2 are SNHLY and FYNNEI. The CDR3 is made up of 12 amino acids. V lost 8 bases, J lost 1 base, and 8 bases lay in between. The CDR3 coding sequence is TGTGCCAGCTGTATCACCCAAGAGACCCAGTACTTC. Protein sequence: CASCITQETQYF.

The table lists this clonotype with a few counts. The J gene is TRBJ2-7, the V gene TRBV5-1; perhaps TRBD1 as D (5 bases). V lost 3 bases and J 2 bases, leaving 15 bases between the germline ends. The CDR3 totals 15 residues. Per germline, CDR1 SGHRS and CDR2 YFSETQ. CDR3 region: CASSSNPGLAYEQYF. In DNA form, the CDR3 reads TGCGCCAGCAGCTCTAACCCAGGGCTTGCCTACGAGCAGTACTTC.

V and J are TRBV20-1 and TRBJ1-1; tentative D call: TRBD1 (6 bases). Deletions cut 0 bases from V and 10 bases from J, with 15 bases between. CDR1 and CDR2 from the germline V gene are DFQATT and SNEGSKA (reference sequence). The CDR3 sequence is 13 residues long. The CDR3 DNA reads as TGCAGTGCTAGAGATCGGTGGGGGGCGCGAGCTTTCTTT. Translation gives CSARDRWGARAFF.

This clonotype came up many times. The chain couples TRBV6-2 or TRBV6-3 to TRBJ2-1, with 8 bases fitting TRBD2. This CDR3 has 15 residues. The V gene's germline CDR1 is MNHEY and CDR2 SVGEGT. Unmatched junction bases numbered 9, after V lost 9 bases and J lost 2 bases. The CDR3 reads CASLGAGAPYNEQFF. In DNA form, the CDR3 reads TGTGCCAGTCTTGGAGCGGGGGCCCCCTACAATGAGCAGTTCTTC.

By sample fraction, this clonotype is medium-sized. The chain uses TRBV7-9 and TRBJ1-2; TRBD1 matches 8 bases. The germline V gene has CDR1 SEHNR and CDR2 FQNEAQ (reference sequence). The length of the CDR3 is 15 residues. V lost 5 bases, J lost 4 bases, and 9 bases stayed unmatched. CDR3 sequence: CASSPRQGRSYGYTF. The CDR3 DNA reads TGTGCCAGCAGCCCACGACAGGGGCGTAGCTATGGCTACACCTTC.

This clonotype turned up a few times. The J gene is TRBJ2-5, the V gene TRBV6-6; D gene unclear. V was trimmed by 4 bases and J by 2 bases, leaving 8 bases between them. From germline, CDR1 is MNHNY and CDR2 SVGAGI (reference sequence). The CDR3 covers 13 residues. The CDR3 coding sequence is TGTGCCAGCAGTTTAGTCTTGCAAGAGACCCAGTACTTC. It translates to CASSLVLQETQYF.

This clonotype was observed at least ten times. CDR3 DNA: TGTGCCAGCAGCGAAGGAGGGACCGGGGAGCTGTTTTTT. The encoded protein is CASSEGGTGELFF. This chain connects TRBV5-4 to TRBJ2-2, with a possible D match to TRBD2 (6 bases). Germline V CDR1 and CDR2: SGHNT, YYREEE (reference sequence). The CDR3 is made up of 13 amino acids. Trimming stripped 4 bases from V and 5 bases from J, with 9 bases between.

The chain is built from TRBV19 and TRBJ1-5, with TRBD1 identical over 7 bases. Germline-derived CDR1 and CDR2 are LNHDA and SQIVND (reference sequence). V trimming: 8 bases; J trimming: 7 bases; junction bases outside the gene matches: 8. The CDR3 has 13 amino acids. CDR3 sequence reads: CASERQGGQPQHF. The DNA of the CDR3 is TGTGCCAGTGAGAGACAGGGAGGACAGCCCCAGCATTTT.

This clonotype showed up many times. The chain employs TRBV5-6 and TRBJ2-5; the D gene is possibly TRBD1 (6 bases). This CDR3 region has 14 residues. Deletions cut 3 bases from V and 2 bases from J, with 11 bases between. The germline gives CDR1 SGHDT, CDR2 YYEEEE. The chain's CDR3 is CASSSGTYQETQYF. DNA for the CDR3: TGTGCCAGCAGCTCCGGGACATATCAAGAGACCCAGTACTTC.